The 7 T cell receptor beta chains given below trace back to one sample, sequenced in a study of blood T cell repertoires in COVID-19 (dated by TCRdb to 2020 to 2022). Library preparation used the immunoSEQ multiplex PCR assay. This immuneACCESS table, as held by TCRdb, lists in-frame sequences with V and J called but not all clones. Of the missing ones, under half trace to an unresolved V gene in checked studies; the others have no known cause. Present in this sample are roughly 65,000 clones, roughly 85% of which were seen just once. The ten most abundant clones make up about two fifths of the sample. The material sequenced was peripheral blood. The receptor source for this set is a human donor in a cohort sampled during active COVID-19.

The CDR3 region has the DNA TGTGCCACCAGTGACGGGGGGGTCCACGAGCAGTACTTC. Its translation is CATSDGGVHEQYF. The genes are TRBV24-1 and TRBJ2-7; 8 positions match TRBD2. The J segment lost 5 bases and the V segment lost 4 bases, leaving 3 bases of the junction unmatched. The CDR3 contains 13 residues. Per germline, CDR1 KGHDR and CDR2 SFDVKD.

V gene TRBV24-1 combines with J gene TRBJ2-2; 8 bases line up with TRBD1. This CDR3 spans 17 amino acids. J was trimmed by 6 bases and V by 3 bases; bases with no gene match: 11. Germline-derived CDR1 and CDR2 are KGHDR and SFDVKD. This CDR3 is CATSDPKGQVSPGELFF. CDR3 in DNA: TGTGCCACCAGTGATCCTAAGGGACAGGTTTCGCCCGGGGAGCTGTTTTTT.

This chain connects TRBV28 to TRBJ1-6; TRBD1 aligns across 7 bases. Per germline, CDR1 MDHEN and CDR2 SYDVKM. The CDR3 loop spans 13 amino acids. Trimming removed 8 bases from V and 10 bases from J; junction bases left unmatched: 8. The CDR3 is CASRLDRDSPLHF. The DNA for the CDR3 is TGTGCCAGCCGGCTCGACAGGGACTCACCCCTCCACTTT.

The J gene is TRBJ1-2, the V gene TRBV6-6; D is possibly TRBD1 (6 bases). CDR1 and CDR2 (germline): MNHNY, SVGAGI (reference sequence). The CDR3 length is 14 residues. V lost 6 bases and J lost 7, with 18 bases in between. The CDR3 DNA is TGTGCCAGCAGCCCCGAGCAGGGGCCGGGTGGCTACACCTTC. This encodes CASSPEQGPGGYTF.

The DNA of the CDR3 is TGTGCCAGTACCCCCTCGGGGCACAGGGGCTTTCCCGAAAAACTGTTTTTT. Residues: CASTPSGHRGFPEKLFF. This chain joins TRBV19 and TRBJ1-4; 7 bases are shared with TRBD1. The germline V gene encodes CDR1 LNHDA and CDR2 SQIVND (reference sequence). This CDR3 region has 17 residues. The ends lost 7 bases at V and 8 bases at J; junction bases unmatched: 19. The full variable domain, completed using reference TRBV19 and TRBJ1-4, is DGGITQSPKYLFRKEGQNVTLSCEQNLNHDAMYWYRQDPGQGLRLIYYSQIVNDFQKGDIAEGYSVSREKKESFPLTVTSAQKNPTAFYLCASTPSGHRGFPEKLFFGSGTQLSVL.

The DNA for the CDR3 is TGTGCCAGCAGCTCACGGGACCCACAGGGGGGGAACACCGGGGAGCTGTTTTTT. The encoded protein is CASSSRDPQGGNTGELFF. This chain connects TRBV5-5 to TRBJ2-2, with 8 bases that match TRBD1. The CDR3 totals 18 residues. Germline-derived CDR1 and CDR2 are SGHKS and YYEKEE (reference sequence). V dropped 3 bases and J dropped 1; count of bases not matched to a gene: 11. The whole variable domain, remainder taken from reference TRBV5-5 and TRBJ2-2, is DAGVTQSPTHLIKTRGQQVTLRCSPISGHKSVSWYQQVLGQGPQFIFQYYEKEERGRGNFPDRFSARQFPNYSSELNVNALLLGDSALYLCASSSRDPQGGNTGELFFGEGSRLTVL.

The chain joins TRBV27 to TRBJ2-7, with TRBD2 matching 7 bases. Germline lookup yields CDR1 MNHEY and CDR2 SMNVEV (reference sequence). Trimming removed 9 bases from V and 4 bases from J; junction bases left unmatched: 6. The CDR3 has 12 residues. The CDR3 loop is CASSVGGYEQYF. The CDR3 DNA reads TGTGCCAGTTCCGTGGGAGGGTACGAGCAGTACTTC.